These 29 T cell receptor beta chains came from one sample sequenced in a study of T cells expressing NK-cell markers. TCRdb re-called the 5' RACE reads and gives one entry per CDR3 protein, without DNA. Its table lists 500,000 or so distinct CDR3 sequences. The material sequenced was blood T cells: a sorted CD56 or NKG2C T cell subset, CD4+ or CD8+ T cells, or bulk PBMC T cells (not recorded which). The origin of the receptors is a young man in good health.

The gene calls are TRBV20-1 and TRBJ2-5; TCRdb lists TRBD2, though no DNA is available to test this call. The length of the CDR3 is 12 residues. Germline V gene data show CDR1 as DFQATT and CDR2 as SNEGSKA (reference sequence). CDR3 residues: CSARRAKETQYF.

This sequence joins TRBV9 and TRBJ1-5; TCRdb returns TRBD1, unconfirmable since there is no DNA. CDR1 is SGDLS, CDR2 YYNGEE, per germline. The CDR3 consists of 15 residues. The CDR3 sequence is CASSVEGEMNQPQHF.

The rearrangement joins TRBV4-2 to TRBJ1-2; lacking DNA, the TRBD1 call made by TCRdb goes unchecked. The CDR3 length is 13 residues. CDR1 is LGHNA, CDR2 YNFKEQ, per germline. CDR3 region: CASSQTGQYGYTF.

The rearrangement uses TRBV6-5 and TRBJ2-3; TCRdb indicates TRBD1, and absent DNA this call remains unverified. The CDR3 is made up of 17 amino acids. CDR1 and CDR2 (germline): MNHEY, SVGAGI. The CDR3 is CASSSGSGTSSTDTQYF.

This chain links TRBV27 with TRBJ2-1; TCRdb's D call of TRBD1 is untestable without DNA. The germline gives CDR1 MNHEY, CDR2 SMNVEV (reference sequence). The CDR3 runs 19 residues. The CDR3 loop reads CASSLGGQELLSTRNEQFF.

The chain uses TRBV7-9 and TRBJ2-5. CDR1 and CDR2 (germline): SEHNR, FQNEAQ (reference sequence). This CDR3 spans 14 amino acids. The CDR3 sequence: CASSLAAYQETQYF.

The chain has TRBV5-1 and TRBJ1-6. This CDR3 contains 15 residues. Germline assignment: CDR1 SGHRS and CDR2 YFSETQ. The CDR3 is CASATEATYNSPLHF. Full variable domain (remainder filled in from reference TRBV5-1 and TRBJ1-6): KAGVTQTPRYLIKTRGQQVTLSCSPISGHRSVSWYQQTPGQGLQFLFEYFSETQRNKGNFPGRFSGRQFSNSRSEMNVSTLELGDSALYLCASATEATYNSPLHFGNGTRLTVT.

The gene calls are TRBV27 and TRBJ1-1; absent DNA, TCRdb's TRBD1 call cannot be checked. The CDR3 covers 15 residues. The germline gives CDR1 MNHEY, CDR2 SMNVEV (reference sequence). The CDR3 is CASSGSGTANTEAFF.

J is TRBJ1-4 and V is TRBV2. The CDR3 spans 12 residues. Germline V gives CDR1 SNHLY, CDR2 FYNNEI. The CDR3 reads CASSEFEEKLFF.

The rearrangement joins TRBV28 to TRBJ2-5; the D call from TCRdb, TRBD1, cannot be confirmed without DNA. Germline V gives CDR1 MDHEN, CDR2 SYDVKM. The length of the CDR3 is 16 residues. CDR3 residues: CASSLNPTGFGETQYF.

The genes are TRBV27 and TRBJ1-1. CDR1 is MNHEY, CDR2 SMNVEV, per germline (reference sequence). The CDR3 runs to 14 residues. The chain's CDR3 is CASSFGLADTEAFF.

The V and J genes are TRBV5-6 and TRBJ2-7; the TRBD1 assignment by TCRdb is unverifiable without DNA. Germline-derived CDR1 and CDR2 are SGHDT and YYEEEE. This CDR3 spans 14 amino acids. Here the CDR3 reads CASSRRGFTYEQYF. The full variable domain, in which reference TRBV5-6 and TRBJ2-7 provide the parts outside the CDR3, is DAGVTQSPTHLIKTRGQQVTLRCSPKSGHDTVSWYQQALGQGPQFIFQYYEEEERQRGNFPDRFSGHQFPNYSSELNVNALLLGDSALYLCASSRRGFTYEQYFGPGTRLTVT.

The V call is TRBV13, the J call TRBJ1-2. The CDR3 consists of 13 residues. Germline V CDR1 and CDR2: PRHDT, FYEKMQ (reference sequence). The CDR3 sequence: CASRLTLLYGYTF.

The chain combines TRBV27 with TRBJ2-7; with no DNA, the TCRdb D assignment of TRBD1 cannot be verified. Germline CDR1 and CDR2: MNHEY and SMNVEV (reference sequence). This CDR3 has 15 residues. CDR3 residues: CASRVVLRSSYEQYF.

The rearrangement joins TRBV7-2 to TRBJ1-5. Germline V gives CDR1 SGHTA, CDR2 FQGNSA. The CDR3 spans 14 residues. CDR3 sequence reads: CASSFEGANQPQHF.

The CDR3 sequence is CASGPRGDTQYF. V gene TRBV12-5 combines with J gene TRBJ2-3; the D call of TRBD1 rests on TCRdb alone, since no DNA is present to check it. CDR3 length equals 12 residues. Germline-derived CDR1 and CDR2 are LGHNT and FRNRAP.

The chain is built from TRBV12-3 or TRBV12-4 and TRBJ1-3. This CDR3 is built from 12 residues. Here the CDR3 reads CASSLVVATIYF.

The chain is built from TRBV27 and TRBJ2-1; TCRdb's D call of TRBD2 is untestable without DNA. Germline CDR1 and CDR2: MNHEY and SMNVEV (reference sequence). The CDR3 runs 13 residues. This chain's CDR3 is CASGTGTIHEQFF.

V gene TRBV6-5 combines with J gene TRBJ1-1. CDR3 length equals 15 residues. CDR1 is MNHEY, CDR2 SVGAGI, per germline. The CDR3 sequence is CASSSANAGDTEAFF.

V gene TRBV5-1 combines with J gene TRBJ1-1; TCRdb indicates TRBD1, and absent DNA this call remains unverified. Germline lookup yields CDR1 SGHRS and CDR2 YFSETQ. The CDR3 loop spans 14 amino acids. CDR3 region: CASSLGQMNTEAFF.

V usage is TRBV7-8 and J usage is TRBJ2-7; TCRdb selects TRBD2, and the lack of DNA leaves this call unchecked. The CDR3 has 16 residues. Germline V gene sequence: CDR1 SGHVS, CDR2 FQNEAQ. This CDR3 reads CASSPSRGLALNEQYF.

V gene TRBV5-6 combines with J gene TRBJ2-7; TCRdb reports TRBD2, a call that lacks DNA to check it against. CDR1 is SGHDT and CDR2 is YYEEEE in the germline V gene. There are 14 residues in the CDR3. The CDR3 reads CASSPSLDSAEQYF.

V usage is TRBV4-1 and J usage is TRBJ2-2. In germline, CDR1 is MGHRA, CDR2 YSYEKL. The CDR3 length is 12 residues. The CDR3 is CASRGPTGELFF.

This chain connects TRBV2 to TRBJ2-5. The CDR3 covers 14 residues. Germline V lookup: CDR1 SNHLY, CDR2 FYNNEI. CDR3 in amino acids: CASSQYRTEETQYF.

This CDR3 reads CASSQVTGLSEAFF. The V and J genes are TRBV3-1 and TRBJ1-1. Per the germline V gene, CDR1 is LGHDT and CDR2 is YNNKEL (reference sequence). The CDR3 covers 14 residues.

V usage is TRBV11-1 and J usage is TRBJ2-3; TCRdb outputs TRBD2, but without DNA this stays unchecked. The CDR3 contains 18 residues. Germline-derived CDR1 and CDR2 are SGHAT and FQDESV (reference sequence). The CDR3 here is CASSLAGLAGEGSDTQYF.

This chain links TRBV4-2 with TRBJ2-1; TCRdb reports TRBD2, a call that lacks DNA to check it against. Per germline, CDR1 LGHNA and CDR2 YNFKEQ. The CDR3 is made up of 16 amino acids. The CDR3 sequence is CASSQDLAGSYNEQFF.

The chain carries TRBV29-1 and TRBJ2-7; TCRdb's D gene call, TRBD2, goes unchecked for lack of DNA. Germline CDR1 reads SQVTM; CDR2 reads ANQGSEA. The CDR3 runs to 15 residues. CDR3 in amino acids: CSVEIRTSGAYEQYF.

The J gene is TRBJ1-2, the V gene TRBV5-5; TCRdb reports TRBD1, a call that lacks DNA to check it against. The CDR3 runs 15 residues. Per germline, CDR1 SGHKS and CDR2 YYEKEE (reference sequence). The CDR3 reads CASSLYARGNYGYTF.